This T cell receptor (beta chain) emerged from a study of Ad26.COV2.S vaccination and SARS-CoV-2 variants. Between the trimmed V and J ends, which lost 1 base and 0 bases, there was a span of 9 bases. The germline gives CDR1 GTSNPN, CDR2 SVGIG (reference sequence). CDR3 length: 14 amino acids. Treatment denoted: approximately 18 received Ad26.COV2.S at low or high dose, single or two shots; roughly five received placebo; per-sample allocation not given. Samples analyzed were those drawn on day 63 after the first vaccine or placebo injection. Assay used: immunoSEQ multiplex PCR; TCRdb lists only in-frame clones, some missing. The sample consists of some 520,000 clones, approximately 90% of them appearing once.

The material sequenced was peripheral blood, taken in a trial of Ad26.COV2.S vaccine versus placebo. This chain links TRBV30 with TRBJ1-2; D is ambiguous. This receptor was identified in a person between 18 and 65 years old who received the Ad26.COV2.S COVID-19 vaccine or a placebo. DNA of the CDR3: TGTGCCTGGAGTGCCACAGTCTCTAACTATGGCTACACCTTC. It encodes CAWSATVSNYGYTF. Drawing the rest from reference TRBV30 and TRBJ1-2, the complete variable domain is SQTIHQWPATLVQPVGSPLSLECTVEGTSNPNLYWYRQAAGRGLQLLFYSVGIGQISSEVPQNLSASRPQDRQFILSSKKLLLSDSGFYLCAWSATVSNYGYTFGSGTRLTVV.